This entry is about one TCR beta chain. Germline values: CDR1 SNHLY, CDR2 FYNNEI. Trimming stripped 9 bases from V and 6 bases from J, with 12 bases between. This CDR3 comprises 13 residues. This sample stems from a study of blood T cell repertoires in COVID-19. Study at large: Samples came from the United States, Italy and Spain, spanning acute and convalescent COVID-19. The analysed material was cDNA or gDNA that came from T cells, B-cell-depleted T cells, or PBMCs.

Per the original methods: Reference gene primer amplification yielded estimated nucleated cell counts. Method: immunoSEQ multiplex PCR; TCRdb's copy keeps in-frame clones and lacks some. V, J and clone size reflect that table, while D and trimming were determined from the DNA. The sample lists 100,000 to 150,000 clones; around 86% were seen once. Sequencing was performed on peripheral blood. The TCR sequence derives from a man aged 55 to 70 with acute or convalescent COVID-19. The chain joins TRBV2 to TRBJ1-6, with D unclear. CDR3 sequence reads: CARREGSNSPLHF. DNA of the CDR3: TGTGCCAGACGGGAGGGTAGTAATTCACCCCTCCACTTT.